This note documents a single T cell receptor beta chain sequence. Its antigen remains unknown. V lost 3 bases and J 4 bases, leaving 9 bases between the germline ends. The germline gives CDR1 MRHNA, CDR2 SNTAGT. This CDR3 has 13 residues. The data originate from a study of cytomegalovirus exposure and HLA in healthy donors. Findings of the study overall: An analysis done earlier found most TCR beta V segments productive about 87% or about 30% of the time.

As for the donors, each was a healthy bone marrow donor. The PCR had 60 Vbeta and 13 Jbeta primers. Sequenced by immunoSEQ multiplex PCR; TCRdb stores in-frame clones only, minus some. The repertoire holds fewer than 5,500 clones, with approximately 84% as singletons. The clonotype originates from a woman aged 40 to 50 in good health and CMV-seropositive. Sample: PBMCs. The chain uses TRBV6-4 and TRBJ1-1; a weak D match, TRBD1 (6 bases). CDR3 sequence reads: CASSEQGVTEAFF. CDR3 coding DNA: TGTGCCAGCAGTGAACAGGGAGTCACTGAAGCTTTCTTT.